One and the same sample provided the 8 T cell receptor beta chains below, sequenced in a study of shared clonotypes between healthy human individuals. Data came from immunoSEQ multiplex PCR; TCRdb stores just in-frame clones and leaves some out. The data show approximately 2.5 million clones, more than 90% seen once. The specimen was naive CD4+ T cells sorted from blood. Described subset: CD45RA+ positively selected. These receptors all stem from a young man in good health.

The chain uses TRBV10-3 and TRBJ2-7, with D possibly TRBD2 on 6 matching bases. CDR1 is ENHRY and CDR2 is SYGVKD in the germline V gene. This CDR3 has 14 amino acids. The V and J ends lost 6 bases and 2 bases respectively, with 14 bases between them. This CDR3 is CAIRIGTGTYEQYF. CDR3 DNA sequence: TGTGCCATCAGGATAGGGACTGGGACCTACGAGCAGTACTTC.

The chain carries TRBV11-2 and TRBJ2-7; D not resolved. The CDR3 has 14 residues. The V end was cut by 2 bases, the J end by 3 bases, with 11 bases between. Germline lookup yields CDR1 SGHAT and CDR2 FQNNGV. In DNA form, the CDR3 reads TGTGCCAGCAGCTTACGGGCCGGTCTCTACGAGCAGTACTTC. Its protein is CASSLRAGLYEQYF.

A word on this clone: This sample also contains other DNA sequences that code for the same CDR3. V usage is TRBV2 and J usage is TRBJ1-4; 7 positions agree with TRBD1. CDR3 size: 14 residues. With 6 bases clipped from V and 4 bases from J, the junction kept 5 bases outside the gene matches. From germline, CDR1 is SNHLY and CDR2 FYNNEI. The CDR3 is CASRRDSLNEKLFF. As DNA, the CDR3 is TGTGCCAGCAGGAGGGACAGCCTTAATGAAAAACTGTTTTTT.

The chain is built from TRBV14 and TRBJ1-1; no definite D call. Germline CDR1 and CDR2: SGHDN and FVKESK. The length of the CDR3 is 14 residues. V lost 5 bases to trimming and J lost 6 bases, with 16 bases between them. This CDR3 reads CASSSDTARPEAFF. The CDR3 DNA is TGTGCCAGCAGCAGTGACACCGCCAGGCCTGAAGCTTTCTTT.

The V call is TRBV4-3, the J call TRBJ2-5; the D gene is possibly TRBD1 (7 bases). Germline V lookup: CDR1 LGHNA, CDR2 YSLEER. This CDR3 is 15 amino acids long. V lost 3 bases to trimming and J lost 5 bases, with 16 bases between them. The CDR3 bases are TGCGCCAGCAGCCAGAGCGGGCTAGGGGGCGAGACCCAGTACTTC. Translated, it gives CASSQSGLGGETQYF.

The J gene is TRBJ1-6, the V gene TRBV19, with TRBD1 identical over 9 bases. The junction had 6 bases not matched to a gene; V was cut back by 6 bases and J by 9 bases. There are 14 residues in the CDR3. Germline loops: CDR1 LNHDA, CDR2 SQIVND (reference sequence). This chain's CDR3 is CASRPGQGSSPLHF. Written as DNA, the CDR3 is TGTGCCAGTAGACCGGGACAGGGTTCTTCACCCCTCCACTTT.

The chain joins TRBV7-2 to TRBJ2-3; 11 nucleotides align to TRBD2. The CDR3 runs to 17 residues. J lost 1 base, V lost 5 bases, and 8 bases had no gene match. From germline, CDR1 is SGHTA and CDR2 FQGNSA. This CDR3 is CASSQFGTSGRTDTQYF. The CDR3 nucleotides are TGTGCCAGCAGCCAATTCGGGACTAGCGGTCGCACAGATACGCAGTATTTT.

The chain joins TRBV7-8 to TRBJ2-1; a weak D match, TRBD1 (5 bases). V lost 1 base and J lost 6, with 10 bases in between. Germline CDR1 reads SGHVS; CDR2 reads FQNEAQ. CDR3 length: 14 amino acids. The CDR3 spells CASSLVGAVNEQFF. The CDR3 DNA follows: TGTGCCAGCAGCTTAGTAGGGGCAGTCAATGAGCAGTTCTTC.